This T cell receptor beta chain was captured by sequencing in a study of T cells in Graves' hyperthyroidism and ophthalmopathy. RNA transcripts provided the source from which TCR beta CDR3 regions were amplified. Primed by the HTBI set, a first-round RT-PCR was run on the TCR CDR3. MiXCR, run by TCRdb on the multiplex PCR reads, gives a single entry per CDR3 protein. The sample carries roughly 380,000 distinct CDR3 sequences, roughly 13% recorded once. V was shortened by 0 bases and J by 0 bases, with 11 bases between the two germline ends. Per germline, CDR1 SGDLS and CDR2 YYNGEE. This CDR3 has 16 amino acids. Clinical symptoms, serum thyroxine and TRAb, thyroid ultrasound and orbital computed tomography together formed the diagnostic basis. This clonotype has a handful of counts.

This sequence was found in a woman younger than 30 with Graves' hyperthyroidism. V is TRBV9 and J is TRBJ2-3; D not resolved. Sequenced sample: blood. CDR3: CASSVGVGSSTDTQYF. CDR3 DNA: TGTGCCAGCAGCGTAGGGGTGGGGTCGAGCACAGATACGCAGTATTTT.